The 21 T cell receptor beta chains below come from one sample, sequenced in a study of OX40 agonist ivuxolimab in advanced cancers. Sequencing used immunoSEQ multiplex PCR; TCRdb keeps in-frame clones, though not all of them. In the table there are about 100,000 clones, approximately 90% of which are singletons. Material: CD4+ or CD8+ T cells sorted from blood, obtained in a trial of the OX40 agonist ivuxolimab. These TCRs come from an adult with an advanced solid tumor such as melanoma, head and neck, liver or kidney cancer.

The rearrangement joins TRBV2 to TRBJ1-1; D not resolved. CDR1 SNHLY and CDR2 FYNNEI come from the germline V gene. V lost 1 base and J 1 base, leaving 7 bases between the germline ends. The CDR3 has 14 residues. The CDR3 here is CASSEGRRNTEAFF. The CDR3 DNA reads TGTGCCAGCAGTGAAGGGCGGCGGAACACTGAAGCTTTCTTT.

This sequence joins TRBV19 and TRBJ1-5, with D possibly TRBD1 on 6 matching bases. The germline V gene encodes CDR1 LNHDA and CDR2 SQIVND (reference sequence). Between the trimmed V and J ends, which lost 3 bases and 3 bases, there was a span of 15 bases. The CDR3 has 16 residues. In DNA form, the CDR3 reads TGTGCCAGTAGTATCTACGGACAGAAGGCCAATCAGCCCCAGCATTTT. Protein product: CASSIYGQKANQPQHF.

This CDR3 reads CASSPRTSGGETQYF. CDR3 bases: TGTGCCAGCAGCCCTAGGACTAGCGGGGGGGAGACCCAGTACTTC. V gene TRBV6-6 combines with J gene TRBJ2-5; TRBD2 matches 14 bases. Trimming removed 6 bases from V and 5 bases from J; junction bases left unmatched: 5. The CDR3 consists of 15 residues. The germline gives CDR1 MNHNY, CDR2 SVGAGI (reference sequence).

The V and J genes are TRBV6-1 and TRBJ2-7; 7 positions match TRBD1. Germline V gene sequence: CDR1 MNHNS, CDR2 SASEGT. This CDR3 has 12 residues. The trim removed 5 bases at V and 6 bases at J, leaving 4 bases unmatched. CDR3 protein: CASSQTGSEQYF. DNA of the CDR3: TGTGCCAGCAGTCAGACAGGGAGCGAGCAGTACTTC.

The chain couples TRBV4-1 to TRBJ1-1, with 8 bases aligning to TRBD1. The V segment lost 0 bases and the J segment 5 bases; nucleotides outside the gene matches: 8. Looked up from germline, CDR1 is MGHRA and CDR2 is YSYEKL. The CDR3 extends over 16 amino acids. CDR3 region: CASSQDPGTGGTEAFF. CDR3 bases: TGCGCCAGCAGCCAAGATCCGGGGACAGGAGGAACTGAAGCTTTCTTT.

The V and J genes are TRBV5-1 and TRBJ2-2, with 7 bases identical to TRBD2. The junction had 5 bases not matched to a gene; V was cut back by 1 base and J by 5 bases. There are 15 residues in the CDR3. The germline V gene has CDR1 SGHRS and CDR2 YFSETQ. The CDR3 region is CASSLLLGRTGELFF. The DNA of the CDR3 is TGCGCCAGCAGCTTGTTGCTCGGGAGGACCGGGGAGCTGTTTTTT.

The chain has TRBV15 and TRBJ2-5; D possibly corresponds to TRBD2 (5 bases). Germline CDR1 is LNHNV and CDR2 is YYDKDF (reference sequence). CDR3 length: 12 residues. Trimming removed 3 bases at V and 5 bases at J, with 7 bases between. The CDR3 nucleotides read TGTGCCACCAGCAGCGGGATGGAGACCCAGTACTTC. It encodes CATSSGMETQYF.

The rearrangement links TRBV14 to TRBJ2-1, with TRBD2 identical over 8 bases. V lost 1 base and J lost 7; bases outside the gene matches: 9. The CDR3 runs to 16 residues. From germline, CDR1 is SGHDN and CDR2 FVKESK. The CDR3 loop reads CASSQVFGGGRNEQFF. In DNA, the CDR3 is TGTGCCAGCAGCCAAGTTTTCGGGGGGGGCCGGAATGAGCAGTTCTTC. Based on the CDR3 plus reference TRBV14 and TRBJ2-1, the full variable domain is EAGVTQFPSHSVIEKGQTVTLRCDPISGHDNLYWYRRVMGKEIKFLLHFVKESKQDESGMPNNRFLAERTGGTYSTLKVQPAELEDSGVYFCASSQVFGGGRNEQFFGPGTRLTVL.

The V gene is TRBV9, the J gene TRBJ2-7, with 8 bases that match TRBD2. The CDR3 totals 15 residues. Trimming cost V 3 bases and J 2 bases; bases outside gene matches: 7. The germline gives CDR1 SGDLS, CDR2 YYNGEE. In DNA, the CDR3 is TGTGCCAGCAGCGCCACTAGCGGAGGAACCTACGAGCAGTACTTC. As protein: CASSATSGGTYEQYF.

The CDR3 region is CASSIGGRNNEQFF. As DNA, the CDR3 is TGTGCCAGTAGTATAGGAGGACGGAACAATGAGCAGTTCTTC. This chain uses TRBV19 with TRBJ2-1; unclear D gene. The CDR3 extends over 14 amino acids. Germline V gene data show CDR1 as LNHDA and CDR2 as SQIVND (reference sequence). Trimming cost V 1 base and J 5 bases, with 9 bases left between them. Looking up the rest from reference TRBV19 and TRBJ2-1 gives the full variable domain: DGGITQSPKYLFRKEGQNVTLSCEQNLNHDAMYWYRQDPGQGLRLIYYSQIVNDFQKGDIAEGYSVSREKKESFPLTVTSAQKNPTAFYLCASSIGGRNNEQFFGPGTRLTVL.

This clone appeared a few times. The chain uses TRBV9 and TRBJ2-2, with TRBD2 matching over 11 bases. The CDR3 loop spans 14 amino acids. The V segment lost 5 bases and the J segment 5 bases; nucleotides outside the gene matches: 2. The germline V gene encodes CDR1 SGDLS and CDR2 YYNGEE. The DNA of the CDR3 is TGTGCCAGCAGTGGGACTAGCGGAACCGGGGAGCTGTTTTTT. It yields the protein CASSGTSGTGELFF.

This clone was found once. The genes are TRBV11-2 and TRBJ2-5, with no clear D. Germline-derived CDR1 and CDR2 are SGHAT and FQNNGV. Trimming left V 4 bases short and J 4 bases short, with 13 bases between. The CDR3 length is 14 residues. The CDR3: CASSSVPRGETQYF. Here the CDR3 DNA reads TGTGCCAGCAGCTCCGTACCCCGAGGAGAGACCCAGTACTTC.

This sequence joins TRBV10-2 and TRBJ2-2; D uncertain. The CDR3 has 16 amino acids. Trimming removed 4 bases from V and 4 bases from J, with 16 bases in between. Looked up from germline, CDR1 is WSHSY and CDR2 is SAAADI. The CDR3 bases are TGCGCCAGCAGTGTTGGCCAGTTCAGACCCACCGGGGAGCTGTTTTTT. Residues: CASSVGQFRPTGELFF.

V is TRBV5-1 and J is TRBJ1-4; a weak D match, TRBD1 (6 bases). With 3 bases removed from V and 3 bases from J, the gap between germline ends came to 15 bases. The germline V gene has CDR1 SGHRS and CDR2 YFSETQ. The CDR3 runs to 16 residues. This CDR3 reads CASSYSPGVANEKLFF. The CDR3 bases are TGCGCCAGCAGCTATTCACCAGGGGTGGCTAATGAAAAACTGTTTTTT.

The sample holds a few counts of this clone. This chain connects TRBV5-1 to TRBJ1-2, with a weak D call TRBD1 (6 bases). The CDR3 has 14 amino acids. Trimming shortened V by 1 base and J by 4 bases, and 11 bases separated the two germline ends. Germline V gene sequence: CDR1 SGHRS, CDR2 YFSETQ. For the CDR3, the DNA is TGCGCCAGCAGCTTGACAGGGAATGGCTATGGCTACACCTTC. Translated, it gives CASSLTGNGYGYTF.

This clone was picked up one time. The chain employs TRBV5-1 and TRBJ2-1; 7 bases map to TRBD2. This CDR3 region has 19 residues. The V segment lost 3 bases and the J segment 5 bases; nucleotides outside the gene matches: 20. Germline CDR1 SGHRS, CDR2 YFSETQ. The CDR3 protein is CASSSPSSGTRLTHNEQFF. CDR3 bases: TGCGCCAGCAGCTCGCCTTCGAGCGGGACGAGGCTTACTCACAATGAGCAGTTCTTC.

Regarding this clone: A read error may account for a junction end that differs from germline. For the CDR3, the DNA is TGCGCCGGCAGCTTGGACAGGGGTAGAGAGCAGTACTTC. Amino acid sequence: CAGSLDRGREQYF. The rearrangement links TRBV5-1 to TRBJ2-7, with 9 bases identical to TRBD1. CDR3 size: 13 residues. The germline CDR1 and CDR2 sequences are SGHRS and YFSETQ.

The rearrangement joins TRBV5-5 to TRBJ1-1; TRBD1 might be the D (5 bases). Trimming removed 1 base at V and 7 bases at J, with 14 bases between. CDR3 length equals 14 residues. Germline CDR1 reads SGHKS; CDR2 reads YYEKEE (reference sequence). DNA for the CDR3: TGTGCCAGCAGCTTGTTTCCAGGGACCTTTGAAGCTTTCTTT. This sequence encodes CASSLFPGTFEAFF.

In regard to this clone: The identical CDR3 is also encoded by other nucleotide sequences in the sample. The rearrangement joins TRBV5-1 to TRBJ2-3; no definite D call. Trimming removed 0 bases at V and 0 bases at J, with 5 bases between. Germline values: CDR1 SGHRS, CDR2 YFSETQ. CDR3 length equals 14 residues. In DNA form, the CDR3 reads TGCGCCAGCAGCTTGGAGAGGAGCACAGATACGCAGTATTTT. Residues: CASSLERSTDTQYF.

The chain is built from TRBV6-5 and TRBJ2-7, with TRBD1 matching 8 bases. Losses at the gene ends were 6 bases for V and 0 bases for J; bases not matched to a gene: 4. The CDR3 contains 14 residues. From germline, CDR1 is MNHEY and CDR2 SVGAGI. The CDR3 protein is CASRMDRVSYEQYF. DNA for the CDR3: TGTGCCAGCAGGATGGACAGGGTCTCCTACGAGCAGTACTTC.

The chain carries TRBV9 and TRBJ2-2; D might be TRBD2 (5 bases). This CDR3 contains 14 residues. Germline assignment: CDR1 SGDLS and CDR2 YYNGEE. With 2 bases removed from V and 4 bases from J, the gap between germline ends came to 9 bases. CDR3 in DNA: TGTGCCAGCAGCGTCCAAGGGAGCACCGGGGAGCTGTTTTTT. Protein product: CASSVQGSTGELFF.